This TCR beta chain is from a study of shared clonotypes between healthy human individuals. Across the whole study: With ages of 18 to 49, the donors were a couple of women and three men.

Running of the assay took place at deep level. TCRdb's table, derived via immunoSEQ multiplex PCR, lists solely in-frame clones and lacks some. The profile shows approximately 500,000 clones, about 79% of them singletons. V lost 0 bases, J lost 4 bases, and 12 bases lay in between. Germline CDR1 and CDR2: MNHEY and SMNVEV (reference sequence). The CDR3 has 15 amino acids. The chain employs TRBV27 and TRBJ1-1; D is ambiguous. The source material was PBMCs. The sequence was collected from a woman in her forties in good health. Some clones in this sample may be carry-over from other donors' samples. CDR3 amino acids: CASSLSQWSGTEAFF. Written as DNA, the CDR3 is TGTGCCAGCAGTTTATCCCAGTGGAGCGGCACTGAAGCTTTCTTT.